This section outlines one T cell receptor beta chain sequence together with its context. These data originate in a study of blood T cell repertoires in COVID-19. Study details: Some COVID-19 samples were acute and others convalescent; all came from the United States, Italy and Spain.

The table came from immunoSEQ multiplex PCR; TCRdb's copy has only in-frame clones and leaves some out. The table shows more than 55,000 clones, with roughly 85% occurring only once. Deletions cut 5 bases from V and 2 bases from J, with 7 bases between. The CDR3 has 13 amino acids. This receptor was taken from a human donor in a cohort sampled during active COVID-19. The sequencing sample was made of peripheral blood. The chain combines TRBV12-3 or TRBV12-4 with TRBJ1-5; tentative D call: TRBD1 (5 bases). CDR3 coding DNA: TGTGCCAGCAGTAAGACAGGCAATCAGCCCCAGCATTTT. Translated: CASSKTGNQPQHF.